This record looks at one T cell receptor (beta chain) sequence and its context. Its target is unknown. Germline V lookup: CDR1 MNHEY, CDR2 SMNVEV (reference sequence). The CDR3 spans 16 residues. Trimming at V came to 0 bases and at J to 2 bases, leaving 4 bases not matched to a gene. PCR involved 60 Vbeta and 13 Jbeta primers. Source study methods: Unique TCR beta chains numbered about 80 million in a later analysis, with about 9.9 million shared. TCRdb keeps only in-frame clones here, not all; method: immunoSEQ multiplex PCR. Clonal size and the V and J genes are those of that table, whereas D and trimming came from the DNA. Here the sample table reports some 120,000 clones. The source of the sample is a study of cytomegalovirus exposure and HLA in healthy donors. The donors comprised healthy bone marrow donors. Study-wide findings and caveats: When a later analysis was performed, an Asian-associated ancestry cluster reportedly had fewer N-insertions than the roughly 700-donor mean. TCR beta chains associated with HLA were, in a later analysis, more clonally expanded than equally common others.

The sequenced sample consisted of PBMCs. This chain joins TRBV27 and TRBJ2-1, with 7 nucleotides matching TRBD1. This TCR was recovered from a man aged 40-49 years in good health and CMV-seronegative. CDR3 coding DNA: TGTGCCAGCAGTTTATCGACAGGGTTACCCTACAATGAGCAGTTCTTC. It encodes CASSLSTGLPYNEQFF.